These 8 T cell receptor beta chains share one sample of origin, sequenced in a study of blood T cell repertoires in COVID-19. Only in-frame clones appear in the TCRdb table, and some are missing; sequencing was by immunoSEQ multiplex PCR. The profile shows some 290,000 clones, roughly 90% of them singletons. Specimen: peripheral blood. The source is a woman in her thirties with COVID-19, enrolled during active disease.

The chain is built from TRBV5-1 and TRBJ1-2; TRBD1 is a possible D gene (5 bases). The CDR3 consists of 14 residues. Trimming shortened V by 1 base and J by 4 bases, and 11 bases separated the two germline ends. From germline, CDR1 is SGHRS and CDR2 YFSETQ. Written as DNA, the CDR3 is TGCGCCAGCAGCTTGTCCTCAGGGTTCTATGGCTACACCTTC. As protein: CASSLSSGFYGYTF. The full variable domain, in which reference TRBV5-1 and TRBJ1-2 provide the parts outside the CDR3, is KAGVTQTPRYLIKTRGQQVTLSCSPISGHRSVSWYQQTPGQGLQFLFEYFSETQRNKGNFPGRFSGRQFSNSRSEMNVSTLELGDSALYLCASSLSSGFYGYTFGSGTRLTVV.

This clone was found a few times. The rearrangement joins TRBV6-1 to TRBJ1-2, with 7 bases lining up with TRBD1. The V gene's germline CDR1 is MNHNS and CDR2 SASEGT. J was trimmed by 6 bases and V by 2 bases; bases with no gene match: 6. CDR3 size: 14 residues. The CDR3 nucleotides are TGTGCCAGCAGTGAATTAGGGACAGCAAATGGCTACACCTTC. As protein: CASSELGTANGYTF.

The chain employs TRBV7-8 and TRBJ1-2, with 7 bases aligning to TRBD1. Per germline, CDR1 SGHVS and CDR2 FQNEAQ. The CDR3 has 16 residues. The junction had 9 bases not matched to a gene; V was cut back by 1 base and J by 4 bases. As DNA, the CDR3 is TGTGCCAGCAGCTTAGTTCTCGCAGGGGGTACCTATGGCTACACCTTC. Its protein product is CASSLVLAGGTYGYTF.

This sequence joins TRBV27 and TRBJ2-3; TRBD2 agrees at 9 bases. V gave up 2 bases and J gave up 3 bases; unmatched junction bases: 6. The CDR3 extends over 16 amino acids. Per the germline V gene, CDR1 is MNHEY and CDR2 is SMNVEV (reference sequence). In nucleotides, the CDR3 is TGTGCCAGCAGTTTAGATAGCGGGAGTGGGACAGATACGCAGTATTTT. This sequence encodes CASSLDSGSGTDTQYF.

V usage is TRBV19 and J usage is TRBJ1-3, with D hard to call. The CDR3 is 15 amino acids. Germline CDR1 is LNHDA and CDR2 is SQIVND (reference sequence). Trimming left V 1 base short and J 1 base short, with 8 bases between. For the CDR3, the DNA is TGTGCCAGTAGTATAGTGATGAGTTCTGGAAACACCATATATTTT. Protein product: CASSIVMSSGNTIYF.

This chain uses TRBV18 with TRBJ2-3, with D uncertain. Trimming pared 6 bases from V and 0 bases from J, leaving 16 bases between. CDR1 KGHSH and CDR2 LQKENI come from the germline V gene. This CDR3 region has 16 residues. The CDR3 sequence is CASSPVAAESTDTQYF. In DNA, the CDR3 is TGTGCCAGCTCCCCCGTCGCGGCGGAGAGCACAGATACGCAGTATTTT.

The chain has TRBV27 and TRBJ2-1; 12 bases are a match to TRBD2. Germline V gene lookup returns CDR1 MNHEY and CDR2 SMNVEV (reference sequence). J was trimmed by 2 bases and V by 4 bases; bases with no gene match: 6. This CDR3 contains 17 residues. The CDR3 sequence: CASSWVLAGGPYNEQFF. The CDR3 coding sequence is TGTGCCAGCAGTTGGGTCCTAGCGGGAGGGCCCTACAATGAGCAGTTCTTC.

With regard to this clone: Other DNA variants within this sample encode the same CDR3. The chain uses TRBV18 and TRBJ2-5; D may be TRBD1 (6 bases). V lost 3 bases to trimming and J lost 5 bases, with 10 bases between them. Germline V lookup: CDR1 KGHSH, CDR2 LQKENI. CDR3 length equals 13 residues. This CDR3 is CASSPQGYETQYF. The CDR3 DNA is TGTGCCAGCTCACCCCAGGGGTACGAGACCCAGTACTTC. Supplemented by reference TRBV18 and TRBJ2-5, the full variable domain reads NAGVMQNPRHLVRRRGQEARLRCSPMKGHSHVYWYRQLPEEGLKFMVYLQKENIIDESGMPKERFSAEFPKEGPSILRIQQVVRGDSAAYFCASSPQGYETQYFGPGTRLLVL.